The 31 T cell receptor beta chains given below trace back to one sample, sequenced in a study of cytomegalovirus exposure and HLA in healthy donors. Only in-frame clones appear in the TCRdb table, and some are missing; sequencing was by immunoSEQ multiplex PCR. Of about 200,000 clones listed, 70% to 90% are singletons. The sample was PBMCs. These receptors all come from a woman between 18 and 29 years old in good health and CMV-seronegative.

This clone was seen just once. The chain employs TRBV5-1 and TRBJ2-3; D call uncertain. Trimming left V 4 bases short and J 6 bases short, with 15 bases between. Germline lookup yields CDR1 SGHRS and CDR2 YFSETQ. The CDR3 is 14 amino acids. The CDR3 sequence: CASSLDEVTDTQYF. CDR3 DNA: TGCGCCAGCAGCCTTGACGAGGTCACGGATACGCAGTATTTT.

V and J are TRBV30 and TRBJ1-5; D is perhaps TRBD1 (6 bases). V was pared by 2 bases and J by 3 bases, with 8 bases between. CDR3 length: 13 residues. Looked up from germline, CDR1 is GTSNPN and CDR2 is SVGIG (reference sequence). CDR3 coding DNA: TGTGCCTGGAGTTCAGGGGTCAATCAGCCCCAGCATTTT. Translation gives CAWSSGVNQPQHF. Variable domain in full (rest from reference TRBV30 and TRBJ1-5): SQTIHQWPATLVQPVGSPLSLECTVEGTSNPNLYWYRQAAGRGLQLLFYSVGIGQISSEVPQNLSASRPQDRQFILSSKKLLLSDSGFYLCAWSSGVNQPQHFGDGTRLSIL.

The gene calls are TRBV5-1 and TRBJ1-5; possibly TRBD1 for D (5 bases). Germline CDR1 is SGHRS and CDR2 is YFSETQ. The CDR3 has 13 amino acids. V was trimmed by 10 bases and J by 1 base, leaving 12 bases between them. The CDR3 protein is CAPTRQSNQPQHF. The CDR3 region has the DNA TGCGCCCCTACCCGACAGAGCAATCAGCCCCAGCATTTT.

The chain recombines TRBV18 with TRBJ2-1; 13 nucleotides agree with TRBD2. The germline CDR1 and CDR2 sequences are KGHSH and LQKENI. The length of the CDR3 is 16 residues. Losses at the gene ends were 6 bases for V and 5 bases for J; bases not matched to a gene: 7. The CDR3 protein is CASSLTLAGGDNEQFF. The CDR3, as DNA: TGTGCCAGCTCCCTTACACTAGCGGGAGGGGACAATGAGCAGTTCTTC.

The chain joins TRBV2 to TRBJ1-1; possible D gene TRBD1, 5 bases. The CDR3 runs to 16 residues. CDR1 is SNHLY, CDR2 FYNNEI, per germline. CDR3 region: CAIRGAPDRANTEAFF. For the CDR3, the DNA is TGTGCTATAAGGGGAGCGCCCGACCGTGCGAACACTGAAGCTTTCTTT.

This clone was seen a single time. The chain couples TRBV18 to TRBJ2-1, with D hard to call. This CDR3 is built from 14 residues. Trimming stripped 6 bases from V and 0 bases from J, with 9 bases between. Per the germline V gene, CDR1 is KGHSH and CDR2 is LQKENI. CDR3 nucleotide sequence: TGTGCCAGCTCGGAGTGGGGCTCCTACAATGAGCAGTTCTTC. Translation gives CASSEWGSYNEQFF.

This clone appeared once. V gene TRBV29-1 combines with J gene TRBJ1-1; D may be TRBD1 (6 bases). The germline V gene has CDR1 SQVTM and CDR2 ANQGSEA. Deletions cut 0 bases from V and 5 bases from J, with 13 bases between. The CDR3 runs 14 residues. CDR3 DNA: TGCAGCGTTGAAGATCAGGGGACCCGGACTGAAGCTTTCTTT. Translating gives CSVEDQGTRTEAFF.

The chain recombines TRBV9 with TRBJ1-2, with 7 bases fitting TRBD1. The CDR3 has 15 residues. Looked up from germline, CDR1 is SGDLS and CDR2 is YYNGEE. The junction had 6 bases not matched to a gene; V was cut back by 0 bases and J by 4 bases. The CDR3 region has the DNA TGTGCCAGCAGCGTAGAAGGGGGCGGGGGCTATGGCTACACCTTC. Amino acid sequence: CASSVEGGGGYGYTF.

The chain links TRBV30 to TRBJ1-1, with a tentative D call TRBD1 (6 bases). The germline V gene has CDR1 GTSNPN and CDR2 SVGIG (reference sequence). The CDR3 totals 14 residues. Trimming took 1 base from V and 5 from J, leaving 14 bases between them. The CDR3: CAWSAGGPRTEAFF. Written as DNA, the CDR3 is TGTGCCTGGAGTGCTGGGGGCCCCCGGACTGAAGCTTTCTTT.

The chain uses TRBV14 and TRBJ1-1; D is uncertain. The V gene lost 1 base and the J gene lost 4 bases, with 13 bases spanning the gap. CDR1 and CDR2 from the germline V gene are SGHDN and FVKESK. The CDR3 covers 15 residues. In DNA form, the CDR3 reads TGTGCCAGCAGCCAAGGGTCGACACGGCGCACTGAAGCTTTCTTT. Amino acids: CASSQGSTRRTEAFF.

This chain uses TRBV25-1 with TRBJ2-7; TRBD1 matches at 7 bases. The CDR3 runs to 16 residues. With V trimmed by 1 base and J by 0 bases, 6 bases remained unmatched. The germline V gene has CDR1 MGHDK and CDR2 SYGVNS. The DNA of the CDR3 is TGTGCCAGCAGTGAATTGAGTGGGACAGCCTCCTACGAGCAGTACTTC. This sequence encodes CASSELSGTASYEQYF.

This chain links TRBV6-1 with TRBJ1-3; D might be TRBD1 (5 bases). The CDR3 length is 15 residues. Germline lookup yields CDR1 MNHNS and CDR2 SASEGT. Trimming cost V 6 bases and J 0 bases, with 12 bases left between them. The CDR3 loop is CASRTAGSSGNTIYF. As DNA, the CDR3 is TGTGCCAGCAGAACGGCAGGGTCCTCTGGAAACACCATATATTTT.

The chain uses TRBV25-1 and TRBJ1-4; D not certain. CDR1 and CDR2 (germline): MGHDK, SYGVNS. The CDR3 is made up of 15 amino acids. The V gene lost 2 bases and the J gene lost 8 bases, with 15 bases spanning the gap. DNA for the CDR3: TGTGCCAGCAGTGAAAATTTATTCACCGGGGAAAAACTGTTTTTT. It yields the protein CASSENLFTGEKLFF. Drawing the rest from reference TRBV25-1 and TRBJ1-4, the complete variable domain is EADIYQTPRYLVIGTGKKITLECSQTMGHDKMYWYQQDPGMELHLIHYSYGVNSTEKGDLSSESTVSRIRTEHFPLTLESARPSHTSQYLCASSENLFTGEKLFFGSGTQLSVL.

The CDR3 reads CSVEGRYEQYF. Here the CDR3 DNA reads TGCAGCGTTGAGGGGCGCTACGAGCAGTACTTC. V usage is TRBV29-1 and J usage is TRBJ2-7; D is possibly TRBD1 (5 bases). Germline V gene lookup returns CDR1 SQVTM and CDR2 ANQGSEA. This CDR3 region has 11 residues. V lost 3 bases, J lost 3 bases, and 6 bases lay in between.

The chain combines TRBV18 with TRBJ1-2; maybe TRBD1 (6 bases). The CDR3 has 15 residues. Germline V gene data show CDR1 as KGHSH and CDR2 as LQKENI. Trimming took off 6 bases at V and 6 bases at J, with 20 bases between the two ends. CDR3 protein: CASSREADRSDGYTF. The CDR3 DNA follows: TGTGCCAGCTCGCGCGAAGCCGACAGGTCCGATGGCTACACCTTC.

CDR3: CASSVAVGSHEQFF. In nucleotides, the CDR3 is TGTGCCAGCAGCGTAGCTGTGGGGTCTCATGAGCAGTTCTTC. The V and J genes are TRBV9 and TRBJ2-1; no clear D gene. This CDR3 spans 14 amino acids. Trimming shortened V by 0 bases and J by 8 bases, and 12 bases separated the two germline ends. Germline V CDR1 and CDR2: SGDLS, YYNGEE. Filled out from reference TRBV9 and TRBJ2-1, the complete variable domain reads DSGVTQTPKHLITATGQRVTLRCSPRSGDLSVYWYQQSLDQGLQFLIQYYNGEERAKGNILERFSAQQFPDLHSELNLSSLELGDSALYFCASSVAVGSHEQFFGPGTRLTVL.

This clone appeared once. The chain couples TRBV11-2 to TRBJ2-7; the match to TRBD1 covers 8 bases. This CDR3 has 15 residues. Germline V lookup: CDR1 SGHAT, CDR2 FQNNGV. V shed 2 bases and J 3 bases; nucleotides not matched to a gene: 6. The CDR3 nucleotides are TGTGCCAGCAGCTTACAGGGGGCTAGCCGCTACGAGCAGTACTTC. It is translated as CASSLQGASRYEQYF.

The chain employs TRBV5-1 and TRBJ2-1, with TRBD1 matching 8 bases. After removal of 3 bases from V and 7 bases from J, the junction contained 9 bases not matched to a gene. Germline CDR1 and CDR2: SGHRS and YFSETQ. This CDR3 is 15 amino acids long. In DNA form, the CDR3 reads TGCGCCAGCAGCTACAATGACAGGGGCCAAAATGAGCAGTTCTTC. Translated, it gives CASSYNDRGQNEQFF.

This clone has just a few counts. J is TRBJ2-2 and V is TRBV29-1, with a possible D match to TRBD1 (5 bases). This CDR3 comprises 14 residues. Between the trimmed V and J ends, which lost 4 bases and 3 bases, there was a span of 12 bases. Germline V gene data show CDR1 as SQVTM and CDR2 as ANQGSEA. CDR3 bases: TGCAGCGTTGCTATCAAAGGGGACACCGGGGAGCTGTTTTTT. Translating gives CSVAIKGDTGELFF.

The chain employs TRBV7-8 and TRBJ1-1, with TRBD1 matching over 7 bases. Germline assignment: CDR1 SGHVS and CDR2 FQNEAQ. V shed 5 bases and J 0 bases; nucleotides not matched to a gene: 6. This CDR3 has 15 amino acids. The CDR3 DNA sequence: TGTGCCAGCAGCCTAATGGGACAGTTGAACACTGAAGCTTTCTTT. This sequence encodes CASSLMGQLNTEAFF.

In its sample, this clone was seen a few times. The rearrangement links TRBV6-1 to TRBJ1-5; weak D call: TRBD1 (6 bases). CDR3 length: 15 amino acids. The germline gives CDR1 MNHNS, CDR2 SASEGT. Trimming took off 4 bases at V and 1 base at J, with 11 bases between the two ends. The CDR3 DNA sequence: TGTGCCAGCAGTGGTATTACAGGGAGCAATCAGCCCCAGCATTTT. Translation gives CASSGITGSNQPQHF.

Written as DNA, the CDR3 is TGTGCCAGCAGCACCTCCCCGCGAGAGCTAACAGATACGCAGTATTTT. It specifies CASSTSPRELTDTQYF. J is TRBJ2-3 and V is TRBV9; D unresolved. Germline V gives CDR1 SGDLS, CDR2 YYNGEE. CDR3 length: 16 amino acids. The germline V and J ends were trimmed by 4 bases and 3 bases, with 18 bases remaining between them.

V gene TRBV1 combines with J gene TRBJ2-1; the D call in the table, TRBD2, was not verified against the DNA. TRBV1 is tagged as a pseudogene. The CDR3 is 16 residues long. CDR3 nucleotide sequence: TGCACCAGCAGCCAAGAGGAAGCGGGAGGGCTCGATGAGCAGTTCTTC. Translating it yields CTSSQEEAGGLDEQFF.

The rearrangement uses TRBV11-3 and TRBJ2-2; 8 bases map to TRBD2. Unmatched junction bases numbered 7, after V lost 6 bases and J lost 4 bases. Germline CDR1 is SGHNT and CDR2 is YENEEA. The CDR3 is 15 residues long. Here the CDR3 reads CASSLGGASTGELFF. CDR3 in DNA: TGTGCCAGCAGTCTCGGGGGGGCAAGCACCGGGGAGCTGTTTTTT. The variable domain in full, completed from reference TRBV11-3 and TRBJ2-2, reads EAGVVQSPRYKIIEKKQPVAFWCNPISGHNTLYWYLQNLGQGPELLIRYENEEAVDDSQLPKDRFSAERLKGVDSTLKIQPAELGDSAVYLCASSLGGASTGELFFGEGSRLTVL.

The CDR3 DNA is TGTGCCAGCAGCTTCGACAGGGTTTTGGAGCCCCAGCATTTT. As protein: CASSFDRVLEPQHF. The rearrangement links TRBV7-2 to TRBJ1-5; 7 bases agree with TRBD1. The ends lost 3 bases at V and 8 bases at J; junction bases unmatched: 7. Germline V gene sequence: CDR1 SGHTA, CDR2 FQGNSA. The CDR3 extends over 14 amino acids.

The gene calls are TRBV5-1 and TRBJ1-4; weak D call: TRBD1 (5 bases). Germline CDR1 is SGHRS and CDR2 is YFSETQ. The CDR3 extends over 13 amino acids. Trimming removed 2 bases from V and 8 bases from J, with 10 bases in between. The CDR3 nucleotides are TGCGCCAGCAGCTTCGGGGGGGACGAAAAACTGTTTTTT. Translated: CASSFGGDEKLFF.

This clone came up once. The chain carries TRBV5-1 and TRBJ2-2; 8 bases map to TRBD2. The CDR3 loop spans 15 amino acids. V was clipped by 5 bases and J by 5 bases; unmatched bases: 8. Germline-derived CDR1 and CDR2 are SGHRS and YFSETQ. The DNA of the CDR3 is TGCGCCAGCAGTTATACTAGCGGCACGACCGGGGAGCTGTTTTTT. This gives the protein CASSYTSGTTGELFF.

The chain recombines TRBV30 with TRBJ2-1; 7 bases agree with TRBD2. The CDR3 is 14 amino acids. V trimming: 2 bases; J trimming: 3 bases; junction bases outside the gene matches: 4. Germline loops: CDR1 GTSNPN, CDR2 SVGIG (reference sequence). The CDR3 loop is CAWSLERGYNEQFF. The CDR3 coding sequence is TGTGCCTGGAGTTTGGAGCGGGGCTACAATGAGCAGTTCTTC.

In nucleotides, the CDR3 is TGTGCCTGGATATCCGGGGGGGGCTTAGGAGATACGCAGTATTTT. It codes for CAWISGGGLGDTQYF. This chain joins TRBV30 and TRBJ2-3; 8 positions agree with TRBD2. The V gene end was trimmed by 4 bases and the J gene end by 5 bases; junction bases not matched to a gene: 11. CDR1 is GTSNPN and CDR2 is SVGIG in the germline V gene (reference sequence). CDR3 length equals 15 residues.

V gene TRBV27 combines with J gene TRBJ1-1; D is unresolved. CDR3 length equals 14 residues. Trimming left V 0 bases short and J 5 bases short, with 10 bases between. The V gene's germline CDR1 is MNHEY and CDR2 SMNVEV (reference sequence). In DNA, the CDR3 is TGTGCCAGCAGTTTATCCATCGACGGAACTGAAGCTTTCTTT. This codes for CASSLSIDGTEAFF.

The chain links TRBV30 to TRBJ1-1; D gene ambiguous. Looked up from germline, CDR1 is GTSNPN and CDR2 is SVGIG (reference sequence). V lost 2 bases and J 0 bases, leaving 16 bases between the germline ends. The CDR3 length is 16 residues. The CDR3: CAWSPPLLPLNTEAFF. CDR3 nucleotides: TGTGCCTGGAGTCCCCCGTTGTTGCCCTTGAACACTGAAGCTTTCTTT.